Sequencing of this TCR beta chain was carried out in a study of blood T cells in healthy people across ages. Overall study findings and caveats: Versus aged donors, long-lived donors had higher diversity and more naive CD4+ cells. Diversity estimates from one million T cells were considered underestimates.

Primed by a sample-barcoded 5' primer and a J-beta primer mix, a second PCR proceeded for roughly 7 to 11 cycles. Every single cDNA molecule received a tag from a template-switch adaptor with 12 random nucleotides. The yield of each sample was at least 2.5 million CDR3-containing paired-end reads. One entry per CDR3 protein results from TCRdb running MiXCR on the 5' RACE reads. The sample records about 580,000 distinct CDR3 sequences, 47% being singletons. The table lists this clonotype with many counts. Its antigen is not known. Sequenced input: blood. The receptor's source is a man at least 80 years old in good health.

CDR3: CASSQPGPGGGGYTF. CDR3 in DNA: TGCGCCAGCAGCCAACCGGGACCAGGGGGAGGCGGCTACACCTTC. This chain links TRBV4-1 with TRBJ1-2; 7 bases map to TRBD1. J lost 8 bases, V lost 2 bases, and 11 bases had no gene match. CDR1 MGHRA and CDR2 YSYEKL come from the germline V gene. This CDR3 has 15 amino acids.